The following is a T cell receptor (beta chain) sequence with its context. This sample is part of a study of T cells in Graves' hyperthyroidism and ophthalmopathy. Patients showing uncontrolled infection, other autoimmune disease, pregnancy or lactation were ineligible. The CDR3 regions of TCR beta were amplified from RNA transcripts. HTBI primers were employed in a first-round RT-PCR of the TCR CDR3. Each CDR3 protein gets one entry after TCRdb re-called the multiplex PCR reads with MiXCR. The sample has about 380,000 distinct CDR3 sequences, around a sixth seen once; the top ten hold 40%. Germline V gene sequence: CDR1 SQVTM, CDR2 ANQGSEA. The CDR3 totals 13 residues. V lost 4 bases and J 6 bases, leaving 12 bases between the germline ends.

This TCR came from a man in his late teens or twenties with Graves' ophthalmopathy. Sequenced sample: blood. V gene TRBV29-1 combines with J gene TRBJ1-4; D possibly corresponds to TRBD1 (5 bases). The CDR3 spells CSVGRGGDEKLFF. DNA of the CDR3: TGCAGCGTTGGGAGGGGAGGGGATGAAAAACTGTTTTTT.